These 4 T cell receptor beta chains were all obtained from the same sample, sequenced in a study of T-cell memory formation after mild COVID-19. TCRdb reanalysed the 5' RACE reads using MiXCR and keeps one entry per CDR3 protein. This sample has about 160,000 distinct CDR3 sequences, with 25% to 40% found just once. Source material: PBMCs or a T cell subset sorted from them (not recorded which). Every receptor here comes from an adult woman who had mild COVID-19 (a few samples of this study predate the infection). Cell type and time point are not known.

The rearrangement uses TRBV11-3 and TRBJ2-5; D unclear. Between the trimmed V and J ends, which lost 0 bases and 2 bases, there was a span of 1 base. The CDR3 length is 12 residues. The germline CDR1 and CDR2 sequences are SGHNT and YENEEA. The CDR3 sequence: CASSLEQETQYF. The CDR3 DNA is TGTGCCAGCAGCTTAGAGCAAGAGACCCAGTACTTC.

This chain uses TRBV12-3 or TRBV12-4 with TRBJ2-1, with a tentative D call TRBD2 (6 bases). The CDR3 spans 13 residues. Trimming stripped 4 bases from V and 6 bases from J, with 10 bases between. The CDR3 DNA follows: TGTGCCAGCAGTTCTGGACTACTCAATGAGCAGTTCTTC. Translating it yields CASSSGLLNEQFF.

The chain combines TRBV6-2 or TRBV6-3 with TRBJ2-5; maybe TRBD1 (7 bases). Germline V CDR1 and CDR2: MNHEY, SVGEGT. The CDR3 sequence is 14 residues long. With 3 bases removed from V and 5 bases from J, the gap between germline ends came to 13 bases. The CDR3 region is CASSYSGGTETQYF. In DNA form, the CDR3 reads TGTGCCAGCAGTTATTCAGGGGGGACGGAGACCCAGTACTTC.

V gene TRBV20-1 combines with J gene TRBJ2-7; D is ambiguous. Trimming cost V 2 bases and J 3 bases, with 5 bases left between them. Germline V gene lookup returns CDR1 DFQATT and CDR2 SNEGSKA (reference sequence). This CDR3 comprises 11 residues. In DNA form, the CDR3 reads TGCAGTGCTAGACCGCGCTACGAGCAGTACTTC. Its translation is CSARPRYEQYF.